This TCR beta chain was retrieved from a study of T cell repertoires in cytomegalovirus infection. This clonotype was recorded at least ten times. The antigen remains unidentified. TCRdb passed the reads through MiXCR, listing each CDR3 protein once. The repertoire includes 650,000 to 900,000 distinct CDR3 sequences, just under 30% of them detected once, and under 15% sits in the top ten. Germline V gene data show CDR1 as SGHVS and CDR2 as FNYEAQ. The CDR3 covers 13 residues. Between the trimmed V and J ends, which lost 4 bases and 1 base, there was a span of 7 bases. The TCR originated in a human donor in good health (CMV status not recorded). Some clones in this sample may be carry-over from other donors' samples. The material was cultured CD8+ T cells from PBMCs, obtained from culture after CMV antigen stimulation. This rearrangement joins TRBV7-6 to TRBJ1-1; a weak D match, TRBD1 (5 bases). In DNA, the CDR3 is TGTGCCAGCAGCTACAGGTCGAACACTGAAGCTTTCTTT. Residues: CASSYRSNTEAFF.